This TCR beta chain emerged from a study of CD8+CD57+ T cells in acquired aplastic anemia. Background on the study: Each DNA sample taken from sorted CD4+ and CD8+ cells came to 3 to 3.5 ug on average. Notes on the study in general: Patients shared twenty-nine CD8+ CDR3 sequences with controls.

Profiles of TCR beta VDJ and CDR3 were generated from a genomic DNA template. One entry per CDR3 protein, called by TCRdb with MiXCR from the reads. The sample consists of roughly 200,000 distinct CDR3 sequences, 55% to 65% of them appearing once. CDR1 is ENHRY and CDR2 is SYGVKD in the germline V gene. V lost 5 bases, J lost 2 bases, and 15 bases stayed unmatched. The CDR3 totals 18 residues. Patients sequenced had flow cytometry evidence of CD8+CD57+ cell expansion. There were no patients without severe acquired aplastic anemia. A remark on this clonotype: What it binds is not known.

The V and J genes are TRBV10-3 and TRBJ2-1; 7 positions match TRBD2. Sequenced input: sorted CD4+, CD8+, or CD8+CD57+ T cells (not recorded which) from PBMCs. This clonotype originated in a human donor with aplastic anemia. CDR3: CAISTSGLSKPAYNEQFF. CDR3 DNA: TGTGCCATCAGTACATCGGGACTATCCAAACCCGCCTACAATGAGCAGTTCTTC.